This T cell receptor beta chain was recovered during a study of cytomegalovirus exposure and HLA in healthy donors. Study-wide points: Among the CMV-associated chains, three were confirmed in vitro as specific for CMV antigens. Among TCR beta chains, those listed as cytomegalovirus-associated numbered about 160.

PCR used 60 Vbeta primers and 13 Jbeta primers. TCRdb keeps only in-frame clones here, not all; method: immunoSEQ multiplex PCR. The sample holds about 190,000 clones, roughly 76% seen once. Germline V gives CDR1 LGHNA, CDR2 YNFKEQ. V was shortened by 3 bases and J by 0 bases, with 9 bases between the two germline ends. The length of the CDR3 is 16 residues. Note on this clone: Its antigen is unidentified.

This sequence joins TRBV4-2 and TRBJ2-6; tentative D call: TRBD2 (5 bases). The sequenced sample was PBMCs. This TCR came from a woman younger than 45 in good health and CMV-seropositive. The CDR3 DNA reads TGTGCCAGCAGCCAGGGCCGGGGCTCTGGGGCCAACGTCCTGACTTTC. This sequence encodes CASSQGRGSGANVLTF.